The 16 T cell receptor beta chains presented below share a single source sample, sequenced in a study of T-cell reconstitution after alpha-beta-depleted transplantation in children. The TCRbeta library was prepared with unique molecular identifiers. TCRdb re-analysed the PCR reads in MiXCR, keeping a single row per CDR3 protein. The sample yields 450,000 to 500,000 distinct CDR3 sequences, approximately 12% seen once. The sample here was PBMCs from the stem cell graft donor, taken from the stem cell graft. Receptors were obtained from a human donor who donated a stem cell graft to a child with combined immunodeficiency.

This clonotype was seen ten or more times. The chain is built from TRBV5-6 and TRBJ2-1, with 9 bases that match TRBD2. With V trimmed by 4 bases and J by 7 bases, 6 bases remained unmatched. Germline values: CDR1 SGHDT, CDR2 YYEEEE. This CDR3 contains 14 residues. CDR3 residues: CASSGAGGVNEQFF. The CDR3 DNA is TGTGCCAGCAGCGGAGCGGGGGGTGTAAATGAGCAGTTCTTC. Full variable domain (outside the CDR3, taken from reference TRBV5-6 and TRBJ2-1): DAGVTQSPTHLIKTRGQQVTLRCSPKSGHDTVSWYQQALGQGPQFIFQYYEEEERQRGNFPDRFSGHQFPNYSSELNVNALLLGDSALYLCASSGAGGVNEQFFGPGTRLTVL.

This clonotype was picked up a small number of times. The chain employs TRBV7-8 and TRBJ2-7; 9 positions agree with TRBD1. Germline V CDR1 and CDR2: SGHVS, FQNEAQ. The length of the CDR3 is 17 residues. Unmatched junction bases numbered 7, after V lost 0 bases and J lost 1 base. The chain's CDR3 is CASSLAWTGVKSYEQYF. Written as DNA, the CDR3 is TGTGCCAGCAGCTTAGCCTGGACAGGGGTAAAGTCCTACGAGCAGTACTTC.

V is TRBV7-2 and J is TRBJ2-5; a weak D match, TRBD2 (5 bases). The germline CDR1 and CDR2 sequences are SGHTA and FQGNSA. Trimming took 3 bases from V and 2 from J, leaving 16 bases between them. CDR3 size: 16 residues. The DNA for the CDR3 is TGTGCCAGCAGCTTCGCGTTAGGACTTGGACAAGAGACCCAGTACTTC. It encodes CASSFALGLGQETQYF.

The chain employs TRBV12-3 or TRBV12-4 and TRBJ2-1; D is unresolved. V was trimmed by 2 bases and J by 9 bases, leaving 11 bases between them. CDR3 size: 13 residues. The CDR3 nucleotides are TGTGCCAGCAGTTTAATAACCGAGACTGAGCAGTTCTTC. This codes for CASSLITETEQFF.

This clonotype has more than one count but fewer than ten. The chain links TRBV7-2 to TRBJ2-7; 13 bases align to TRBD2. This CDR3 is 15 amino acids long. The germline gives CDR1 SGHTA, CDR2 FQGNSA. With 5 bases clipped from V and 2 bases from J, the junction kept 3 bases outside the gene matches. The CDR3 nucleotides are TGTGCCAGCAGCCACACTAGCGGGGGGGCCTACGAGCAGTACTTC. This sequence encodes CASSHTSGGAYEQYF.

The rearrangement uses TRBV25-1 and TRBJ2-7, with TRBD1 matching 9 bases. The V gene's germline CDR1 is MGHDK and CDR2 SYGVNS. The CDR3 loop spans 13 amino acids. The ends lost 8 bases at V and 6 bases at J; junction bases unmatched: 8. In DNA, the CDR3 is TGTGCCAGCCGAGGACAGGGGAGTGGCGAGCAGTACTTC. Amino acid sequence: CASRGQGSGEQYF.

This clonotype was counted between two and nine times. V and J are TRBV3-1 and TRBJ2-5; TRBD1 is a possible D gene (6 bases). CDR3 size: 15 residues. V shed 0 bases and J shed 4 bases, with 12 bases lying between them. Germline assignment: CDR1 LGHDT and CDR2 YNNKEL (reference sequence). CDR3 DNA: TGTGCCAGCAGCCAAGAACAGGGACCAATAGAGACCCAGTACTTC. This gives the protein CASSQEQGPIETQYF.

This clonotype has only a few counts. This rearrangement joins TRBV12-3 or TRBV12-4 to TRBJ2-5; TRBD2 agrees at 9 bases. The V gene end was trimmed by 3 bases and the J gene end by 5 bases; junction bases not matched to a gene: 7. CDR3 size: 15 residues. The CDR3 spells CASSFSREGGETQYF. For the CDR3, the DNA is TGTGCCAGCAGTTTTTCGCGGGAGGGGGGGGAGACCCAGTACTTC.

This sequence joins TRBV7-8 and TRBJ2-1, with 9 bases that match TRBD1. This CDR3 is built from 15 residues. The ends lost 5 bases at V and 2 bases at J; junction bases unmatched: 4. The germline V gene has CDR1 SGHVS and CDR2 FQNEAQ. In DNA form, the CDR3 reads TGTGCCAGCAGCGAGGACAGGGGTGCCTACAATGAGCAGTTCTTC. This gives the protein CASSEDRGAYNEQFF.

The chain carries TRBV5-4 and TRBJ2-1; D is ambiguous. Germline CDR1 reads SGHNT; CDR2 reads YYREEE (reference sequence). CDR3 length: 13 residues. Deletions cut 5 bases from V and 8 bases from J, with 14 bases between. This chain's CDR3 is CASRTSVSDEQFF. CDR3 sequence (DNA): TGTGCCAGCAGAACTTCAGTATCGGATGAGCAGTTCTTC.

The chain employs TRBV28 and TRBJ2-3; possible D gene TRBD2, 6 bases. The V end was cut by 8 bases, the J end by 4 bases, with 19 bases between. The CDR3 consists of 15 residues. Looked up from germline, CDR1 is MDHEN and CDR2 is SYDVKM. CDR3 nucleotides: TGTGCCAGCCTAACCTCAGGGCGGGGCCCAGATACGCAGTATTTT. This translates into CASLTSGRGPDTQYF.

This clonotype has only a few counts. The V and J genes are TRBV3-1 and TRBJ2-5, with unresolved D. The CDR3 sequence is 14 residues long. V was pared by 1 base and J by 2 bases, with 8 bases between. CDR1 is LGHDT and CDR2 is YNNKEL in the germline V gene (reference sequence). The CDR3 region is CASSQGSPQETQYF. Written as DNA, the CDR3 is TGTGCCAGCAGCCAAGGTTCCCCGCAAGAGACCCAGTACTTC.

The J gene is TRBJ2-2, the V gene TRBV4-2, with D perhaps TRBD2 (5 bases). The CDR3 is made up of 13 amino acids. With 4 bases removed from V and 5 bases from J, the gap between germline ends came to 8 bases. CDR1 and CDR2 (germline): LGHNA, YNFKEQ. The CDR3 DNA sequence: TGTGCCAGCAGCCGCGGGTTTACCGGGGAGCTGTTTTTT. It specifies CASSRGFTGELFF.

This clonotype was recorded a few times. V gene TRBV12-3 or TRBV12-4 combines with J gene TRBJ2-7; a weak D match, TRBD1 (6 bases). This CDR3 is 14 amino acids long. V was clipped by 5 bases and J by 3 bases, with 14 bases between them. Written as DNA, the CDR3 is TGTGCCAGCAGTCCAATGACAGGTTACTACGAGCAGTACTTC. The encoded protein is CASSPMTGYYEQYF.

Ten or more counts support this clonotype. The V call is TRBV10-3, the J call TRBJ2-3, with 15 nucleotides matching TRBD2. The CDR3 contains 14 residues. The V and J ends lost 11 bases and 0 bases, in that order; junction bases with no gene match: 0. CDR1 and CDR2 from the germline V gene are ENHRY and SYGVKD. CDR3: CAGTSGRSTDTQYF. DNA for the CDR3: TGTGCCGGGACTAGCGGGAGGAGCACAGATACGCAGTATTTT.

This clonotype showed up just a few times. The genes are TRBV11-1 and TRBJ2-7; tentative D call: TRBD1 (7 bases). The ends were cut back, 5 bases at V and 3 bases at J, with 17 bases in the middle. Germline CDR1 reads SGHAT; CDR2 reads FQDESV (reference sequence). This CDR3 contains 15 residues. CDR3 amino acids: CASSRPPGGGYEQYF. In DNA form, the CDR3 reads TGTGCCAGCAGCCGACCCCCAGGGGGAGGCTACGAGCAGTACTTC.